These 2 T cell receptor beta chains originate from one sample sequenced in a study of graft-versus-host responses after intestinal transplantation. No cognate antigen is known for these TCRs. The method was immunoSEQ multiplex PCR; TCRdb's version includes in-frame clones alone and lacks a portion of them. The profile covers some 90,000 clones, with under 90% appearing a single time and nearly 0.11% taken by the ten largest. This sample comprised unstimulated CD4+ T cells sorted from spleen or lymph node cells, obtained before intestinal transplant. The receptors come from a human donor who received an intestinal transplant.

The CDR3 nucleotides read TGCGCCAGCAGCCGGGGGCGACTAGCCTACAGCTCCTACAATGAGCAGTTCTTC. Translating gives CASSRGRLAYSSYNEQFF. The chain joins TRBV10-1 to TRBJ2-1; tentatively, D is TRBD2 (7 bases). The CDR3 spans 18 residues. The V and J ends lost 6 bases and 0 bases respectively, with 21 bases between them. Germline V gives CDR1 WNHNN, CDR2 SYGVQD (reference sequence).

The J gene is TRBJ2-7, the V gene TRBV7-2; 9 nucleotides line up with TRBD1. This CDR3 has 14 residues. Germline V CDR1 and CDR2: SGHTA, FQGNSA. J gave up 1 base and V 3 bases, and 1 base lay outside the gene matches. DNA of the CDR3: TGTGCCAGCAGCTTTGGGACAGGGTCCTACGAGCAGTACTTC. Protein product: CASSFGTGSYEQYF. Full variable domain (remainder filled in from reference TRBV7-2 and TRBJ2-7): GAGVSQSPSNKVTEKGKDVELRCDPISGHTALYWYRQSLGQGLEFLIYFQGNSAPDKSGLPSDRFSAERTGGSVSTLTIQRTQQEDSAVYLCASSFGTGSYEQYFGPGTRLTVT.